Each of the 12 T cell receptor beta chains below was sequenced from the same sample in a study of blood T cell repertoires in COVID-19. The assay was immunoSEQ multiplex PCR, and TCRdb's table has in-frame clones only and misses some. The sample records 350,000 to 400,000 clones, about 88% being singletons. Material for sequencing was peripheral blood. Receptors originate from an older woman with COVID-19, enrolled during active disease.

The chain carries TRBV5-1 and TRBJ2-7; 7 bases line up with TRBD1. With 2 bases clipped from V and 4 bases from J, the junction kept 3 bases outside the gene matches. The CDR3 sequence is 13 residues long. Germline CDR1 and CDR2: SGHRS and YFSETQ. In nucleotides, the CDR3 is TGCGCCAGCAGCTTTCAGGGGGAGTACGAGCAGTACTTC. It yields the protein CASSFQGEYEQYF.

The chain combines TRBV4-3 with TRBJ2-5; 9 bases are a match to TRBD2. The germline V gene encodes CDR1 LGHNA and CDR2 YSLEER. V was clipped by 0 bases and J by 1 base; unmatched bases: 0. The CDR3 is 15 amino acids. The CDR3 spells CASSQERGGQETQYF. CDR3 coding DNA: TGCGCCAGCAGCCAAGAGCGGGGGGGCCAAGAGACCCAGTACTTC.

V and J are TRBV10-1 and TRBJ1-1; D is undetermined. The CDR3 is 13 amino acids. V lost 3 bases to trimming and J lost 1 base, with 6 bases between them. Germline V gene lookup returns CDR1 WNHNN and CDR2 SYGVQD (reference sequence). In DNA form, the CDR3 reads TGCGCCAGCAGTGAACAGCCGAACACTGAAGCTTTCTTT. This encodes CASSEQPNTEAFF.

The chain has TRBV7-2 and TRBJ2-5; 8 bases agree with TRBD2. This CDR3 has 14 residues. The V and J ends lost 1 base and 3 bases, in that order; junction bases with no gene match: 1. The germline V gene has CDR1 SGHTA and CDR2 FQGNSA. The CDR3 here is CASSLVGGEETQYF. The CDR3 DNA is TGTGCCAGCAGCTTAGTCGGGGGGGAAGAGACCCAGTACTTC.

The genes are TRBV9 and TRBJ1-5; no definite D call. The germline CDR1 and CDR2 sequences are SGDLS and YYNGEE. The CDR3 totals 16 residues. V was pared by 3 bases and J by 2 bases, with 15 bases between. This chain's CDR3 is CASSATGDGRNQPQHF. The CDR3 DNA sequence: TGTGCCAGCAGCGCCACGGGAGACGGCCGCAATCAGCCCCAGCATTTT.

The chain combines TRBV6-6 with TRBJ1-4, with 10 nucleotides matching TRBD1. The CDR3 is 15 amino acids. Germline V gene lookup returns CDR1 MNHNY and CDR2 SVGAGI (reference sequence). J was trimmed by 6 bases and V by 7 bases; bases with no gene match: 8. The CDR3 spells CASTPTGTGDEKLFF. The CDR3 nucleotides read TGTGCCAGCACCCCTACCGGGACAGGGGATGAAAAACTGTTTTTT.

The chain employs TRBV11-2 and TRBJ2-1; 9 nucleotides match TRBD1. Per the germline V gene, CDR1 is SGHAT and CDR2 is FQNNGV. The ends lost 6 bases at V and 5 bases at J; junction bases unmatched: 11. The CDR3 is made up of 16 amino acids. CDR3 sequence reads: CASSKRAGTGNNEQFF. As DNA, the CDR3 is TGTGCCAGCAGTAAGAGGGCCGGGACAGGGAACAATGAGCAGTTCTTC.

The chain couples TRBV29-1 to TRBJ1-2; D possibly corresponds to TRBD1 (5 bases). Trimming cost V 4 bases and J 5 bases, with 8 bases left between them. Germline V lookup: CDR1 SQVTM, CDR2 ANQGSEA. This CDR3 contains 11 residues. Here the CDR3 DNA reads TGCAGCGTTGGGCAGGGTTATGGCTACACCTTC. It encodes CSVGQGYGYTF.

V is TRBV7-9 and J is TRBJ1-2; 10 bases align to TRBD1. The CDR3 is made up of 13 amino acids. CDR1 is SEHNR, CDR2 FQNEAQ, per germline (reference sequence). The trim removed 8 bases at V and 6 bases at J, leaving 6 bases unmatched. Here the CDR3 reads CASGAGQGNGYTF. The CDR3 nucleotides are TGTGCCAGCGGGGCGGGACAGGGGAATGGCTACACCTTC. Full variable domain (missing parts from reference TRBV7-9 and TRBJ1-2): DTGVSQNPRHKITKRGQNVTFRCDPISEHNRLYWYRQTLGQGPEFLTYFQNEAQLEKSRLLSDRFSAERPKGSFSTLEIQRTEQGDSAMYLCASGAGQGNGYTFGSGTRLTVV.

The CDR3 here is CASSQTRNREGNGYTF. As DNA, the CDR3 is TGCGCCAGCAGCCAAACCCGCAACAGGGAGGGGAATGGCTACACCTTC. V is TRBV4-3 and J is TRBJ1-2; D perhaps matches TRBD1 (6 bases). Trimming took 2 bases from V and 6 from J, leaving 19 bases between them. Germline assignment: CDR1 LGHNA and CDR2 YSLEER. This CDR3 has 16 amino acids.

The CDR3 DNA sequence: TGTGCCAGTAGTATCGGTGGTCAGGGTGCCTATGGCTACACCTTC. Encoded protein: CASSIGGQGAYGYTF. V usage is TRBV19 and J usage is TRBJ1-2; a possible D gene is TRBD1 (5 bases). Per germline, CDR1 LNHDA and CDR2 SQIVND (reference sequence). CDR3 size: 15 residues. V was shortened by 3 bases and J by 4 bases, with 15 bases between the two germline ends. The full variable domain, rest sourced from reference TRBV19 and TRBJ1-2, is DGGITQSPKYLFRKEGQNVTLSCEQNLNHDAMYWYRQDPGQGLRLIYYSQIVNDFQKGDIAEGYSVSREKKESFPLTVTSAQKNPTAFYLCASSIGGQGAYGYTFGSGTRLTVV.

The chain has TRBV19 and TRBJ1-1; D is perhaps TRBD1 (5 bases). This CDR3 has 14 amino acids. Germline V CDR1 and CDR2: LNHDA, SQIVND (reference sequence). Deletions cut 6 bases from V and 2 bases from J, with 13 bases between. For the CDR3, the DNA is TGTGCCAGTAGCACCCGACAGAGTAACACTGAAGCTTTCTTT. Translation gives CASSTRQSNTEAFF.